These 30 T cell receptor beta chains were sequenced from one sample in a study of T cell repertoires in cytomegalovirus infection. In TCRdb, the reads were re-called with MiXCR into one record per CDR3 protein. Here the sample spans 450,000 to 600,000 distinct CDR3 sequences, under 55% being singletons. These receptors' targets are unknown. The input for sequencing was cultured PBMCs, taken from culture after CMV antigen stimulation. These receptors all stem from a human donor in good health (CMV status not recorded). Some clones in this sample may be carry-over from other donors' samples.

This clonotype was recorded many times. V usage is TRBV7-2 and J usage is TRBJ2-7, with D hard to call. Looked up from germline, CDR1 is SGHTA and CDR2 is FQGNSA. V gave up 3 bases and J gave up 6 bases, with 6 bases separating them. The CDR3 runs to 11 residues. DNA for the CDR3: TGTGCCAGCAGCTTGTCCGCCGAGCAGTACTTC. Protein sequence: CASSLSAEQYF.

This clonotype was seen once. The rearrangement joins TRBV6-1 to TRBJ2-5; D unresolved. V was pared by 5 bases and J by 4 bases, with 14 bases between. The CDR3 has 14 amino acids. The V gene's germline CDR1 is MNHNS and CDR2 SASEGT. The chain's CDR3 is CASSFRLVPETQYF. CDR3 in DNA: TGTGCCAGCAGTTTCCGCCTAGTTCCAGAGACCCAGTACTTC.

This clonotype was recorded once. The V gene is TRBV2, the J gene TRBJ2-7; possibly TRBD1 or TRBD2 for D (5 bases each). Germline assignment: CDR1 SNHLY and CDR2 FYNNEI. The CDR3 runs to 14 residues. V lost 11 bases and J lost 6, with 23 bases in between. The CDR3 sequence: CASNRDGGSAEQYF. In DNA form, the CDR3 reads TGTGCCTCCAACCGGGACGGCGGCTCCGCCGAGCAGTACTTC. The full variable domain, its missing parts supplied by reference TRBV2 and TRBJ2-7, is EPEVTQTPSHQVTQMGQEVILRCVPISNHLYFYWYRQILGQKVEFLVSFYNNEISEKSEIFDDQFSVERPDGSNFTLKIRSTKLEDSAMYFCASNRDGGSAEQYFGPGTRLTVT.

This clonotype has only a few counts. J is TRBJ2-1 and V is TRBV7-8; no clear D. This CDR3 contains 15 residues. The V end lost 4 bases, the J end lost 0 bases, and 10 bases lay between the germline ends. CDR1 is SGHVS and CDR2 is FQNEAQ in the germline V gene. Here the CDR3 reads CASSYGWGSYNEQFF. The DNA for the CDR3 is TGTGCCAGCAGCTACGGTTGGGGCTCCTACAATGAGCAGTTCTTC.

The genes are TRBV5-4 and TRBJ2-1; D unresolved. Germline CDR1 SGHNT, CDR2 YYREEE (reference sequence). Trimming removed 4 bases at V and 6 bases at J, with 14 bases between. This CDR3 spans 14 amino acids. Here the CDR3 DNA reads TGTGCCAGCAGCCTCGACCGGAACGGCAATGAGCAGTTCTTC. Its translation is CASSLDRNGNEQFF. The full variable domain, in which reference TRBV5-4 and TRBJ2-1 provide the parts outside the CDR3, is ETGVTQSPTHLIKTRGQQVTLRCSSQSGHNTVSWYQQALGQGPQFIFQYYREEENGRGNFPPRFSGLQFPNYSSELNVNALELDDSALYLCASSLDRNGNEQFFGPGTRLTVL.

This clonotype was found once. CDR3 coding DNA: TGTGCCAGCAGTAAGACAGATGCAATTCAGCCCCAGCATTTT. Protein sequence: CASSKTDAIQPQHF. The J gene is TRBJ1-5, the V gene TRBV2; D is perhaps TRBD1 (5 bases). Germline values: CDR1 SNHLY, CDR2 FYNNEI. V was shortened by 5 bases and J by 6 bases, with 14 bases between the two germline ends. The CDR3 totals 14 residues.

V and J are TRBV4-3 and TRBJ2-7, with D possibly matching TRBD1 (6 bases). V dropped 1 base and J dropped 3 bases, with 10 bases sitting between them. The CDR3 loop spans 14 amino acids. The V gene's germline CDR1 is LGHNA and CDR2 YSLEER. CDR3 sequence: CASSQAAQGYEQYF. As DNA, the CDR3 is TGCGCCAGCAGCCAAGCGGCACAGGGCTACGAGCAGTACTTC.

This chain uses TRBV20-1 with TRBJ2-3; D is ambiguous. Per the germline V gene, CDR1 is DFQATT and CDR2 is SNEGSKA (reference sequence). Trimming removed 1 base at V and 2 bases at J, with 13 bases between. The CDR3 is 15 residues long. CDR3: CSARGVRTYTDTQYF. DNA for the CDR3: TGCAGTGCTAGAGGGGTTCGGACCTACACAGATACGCAGTATTTT.

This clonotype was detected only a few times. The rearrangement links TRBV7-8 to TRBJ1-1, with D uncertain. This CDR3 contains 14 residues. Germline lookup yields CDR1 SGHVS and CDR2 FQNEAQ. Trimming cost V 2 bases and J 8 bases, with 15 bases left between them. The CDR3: CASSLTRGAQEAFF. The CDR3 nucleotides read TGTGCCAGCAGCTTAACACGAGGCGCGCAAGAAGCTTTCTTT.

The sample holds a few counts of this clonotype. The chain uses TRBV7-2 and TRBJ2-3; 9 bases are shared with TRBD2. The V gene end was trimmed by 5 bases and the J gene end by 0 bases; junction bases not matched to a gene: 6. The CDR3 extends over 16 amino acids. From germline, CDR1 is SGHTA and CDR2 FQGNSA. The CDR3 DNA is TGTGCCAGCAGCCACCGACTAGCGGCTAGCACAGATACGCAGTATTTT. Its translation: CASSHRLAASTDTQYF. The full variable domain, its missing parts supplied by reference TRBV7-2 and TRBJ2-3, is GAGVSQSPSNKVTEKGKDVELRCDPISGHTALYWYRQSLGQGLEFLIYFQGNSAPDKSGLPSDRFSAERTGGSVSTLTIQRTQQEDSAVYLCASSHRLAASTDTQYFGPGTRLTVL.

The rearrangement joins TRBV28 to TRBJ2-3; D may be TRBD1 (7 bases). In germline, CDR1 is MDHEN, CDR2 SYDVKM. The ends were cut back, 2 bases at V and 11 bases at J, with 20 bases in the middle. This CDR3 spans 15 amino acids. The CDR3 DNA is TGTGCCAGCAGTTTAGGGGCGGGGACAGACCGGGGGCAGTATTTT. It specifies CASSLGAGTDRGQYF.

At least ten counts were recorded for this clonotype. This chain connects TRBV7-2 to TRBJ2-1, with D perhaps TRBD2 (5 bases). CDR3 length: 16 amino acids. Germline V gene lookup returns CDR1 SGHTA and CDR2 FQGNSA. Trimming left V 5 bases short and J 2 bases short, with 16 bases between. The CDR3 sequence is CASSGLGSGTYNEQFF. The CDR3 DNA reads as TGTGCCAGCAGCGGCCTTGGGAGCGGAACCTACAATGAGCAGTTCTTC. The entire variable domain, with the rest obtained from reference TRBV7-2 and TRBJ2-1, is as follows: GAGVSQSPSNKVTEKGKDVELRCDPISGHTALYWYRQSLGQGLEFLIYFQGNSAPDKSGLPSDRFSAERTGGSVSTLTIQRTQQEDSAVYLCASSGLGSGTYNEQFFGPGTRLTVL.

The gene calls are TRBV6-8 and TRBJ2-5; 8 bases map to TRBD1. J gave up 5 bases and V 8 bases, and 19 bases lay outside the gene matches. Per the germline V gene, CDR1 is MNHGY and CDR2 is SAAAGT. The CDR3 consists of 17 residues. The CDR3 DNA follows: TGTGCCAGCGGAACTATTGGGGGCAGGGGGCGGTTGGAGACCCAGTACTTC. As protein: CASGTIGGRGRLETQYF.

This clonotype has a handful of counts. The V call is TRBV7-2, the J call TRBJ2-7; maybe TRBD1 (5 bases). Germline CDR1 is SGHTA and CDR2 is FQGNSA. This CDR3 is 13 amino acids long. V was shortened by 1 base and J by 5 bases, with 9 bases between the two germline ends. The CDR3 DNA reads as TGTGCCAGCAGCTTAGGGGGCAGGAACGAGCAGTACTTC. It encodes CASSLGGRNEQYF.

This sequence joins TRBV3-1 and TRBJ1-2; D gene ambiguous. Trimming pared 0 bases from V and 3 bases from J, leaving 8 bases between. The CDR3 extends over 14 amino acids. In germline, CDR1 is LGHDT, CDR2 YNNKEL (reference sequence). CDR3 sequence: CASSQDRQYYGYTF. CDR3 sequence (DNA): TGTGCCAGCAGCCAAGATCGGCAGTACTATGGCTACACCTTC. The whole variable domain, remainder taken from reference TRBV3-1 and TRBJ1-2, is DTAVSQTPKYLVTQMGNDKSIKCEQNLGHDTMYWYKQDSKKFLKIMFSYNNKELIINETVPNRFSPKSPDKAHLNLHINSLELGDSAVYFCASSQDRQYYGYTFGSGTRLTVV.

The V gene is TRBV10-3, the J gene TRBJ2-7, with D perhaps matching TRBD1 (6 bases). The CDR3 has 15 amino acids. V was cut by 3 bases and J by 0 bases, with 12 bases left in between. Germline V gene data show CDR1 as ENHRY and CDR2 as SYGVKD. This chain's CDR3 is CAISDGTLSSYEQYF. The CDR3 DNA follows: TGTGCCATCAGTGACGGGACACTTAGCTCCTACGAGCAGTACTTC.

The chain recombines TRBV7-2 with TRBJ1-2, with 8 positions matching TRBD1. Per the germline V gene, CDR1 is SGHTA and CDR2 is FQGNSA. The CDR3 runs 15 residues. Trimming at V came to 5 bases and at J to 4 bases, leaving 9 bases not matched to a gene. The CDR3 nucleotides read TGTGCCAGCAGCCGCAGGGGGCCCGCTACCTATGGCTACACCTTC. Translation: CASSRRGPATYGYTF.

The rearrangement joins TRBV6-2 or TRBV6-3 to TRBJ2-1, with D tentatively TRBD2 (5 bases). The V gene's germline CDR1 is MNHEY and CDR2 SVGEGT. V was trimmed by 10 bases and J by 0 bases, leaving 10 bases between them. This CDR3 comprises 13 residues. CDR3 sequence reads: CATQGSSYNEQFF. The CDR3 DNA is TGTGCCACCCAAGGGAGCTCCTACAATGAGCAGTTCTTC.

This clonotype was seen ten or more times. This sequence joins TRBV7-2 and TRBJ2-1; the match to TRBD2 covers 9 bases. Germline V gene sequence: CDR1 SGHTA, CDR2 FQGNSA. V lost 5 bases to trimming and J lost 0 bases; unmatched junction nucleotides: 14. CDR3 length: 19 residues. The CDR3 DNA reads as TGTGCCAGCAGCCAGCGGCGGGGGGGGACCCGGAGCTCCTACAATGAGCAGTTCTTC. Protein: CASSQRRGGTRSSYNEQFF.

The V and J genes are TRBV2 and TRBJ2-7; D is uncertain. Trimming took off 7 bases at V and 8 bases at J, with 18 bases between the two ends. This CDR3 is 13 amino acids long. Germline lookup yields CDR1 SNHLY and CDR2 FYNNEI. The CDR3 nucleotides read TGTGCCAGCACCCCAGGTGGGGAAATGCAGCAGTACTTC. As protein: CASTPGGEMQQYF.

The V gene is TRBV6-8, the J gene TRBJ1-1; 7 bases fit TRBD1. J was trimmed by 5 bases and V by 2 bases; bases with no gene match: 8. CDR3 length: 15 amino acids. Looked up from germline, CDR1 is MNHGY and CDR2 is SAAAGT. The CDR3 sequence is CASSYRGRGGTEAFF. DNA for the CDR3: TGTGCCAGCAGTTACAGGGGCAGGGGGGGAACTGAAGCTTTCTTT.

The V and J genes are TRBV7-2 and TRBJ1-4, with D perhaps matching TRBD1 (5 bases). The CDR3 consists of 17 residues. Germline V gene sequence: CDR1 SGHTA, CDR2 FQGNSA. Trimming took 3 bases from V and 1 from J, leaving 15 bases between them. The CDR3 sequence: CASSLRGGSGTNEKLFF. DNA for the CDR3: TGTGCCAGCAGCTTGAGGGGTGGGTCTGGAACTAATGAAAAACTGTTTTTT.

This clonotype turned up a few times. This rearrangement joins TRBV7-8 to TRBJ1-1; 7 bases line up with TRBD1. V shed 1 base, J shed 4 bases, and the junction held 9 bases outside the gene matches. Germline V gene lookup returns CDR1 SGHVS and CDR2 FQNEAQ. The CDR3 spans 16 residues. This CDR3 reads CASSLGQGVRSTEAFF. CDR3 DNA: TGTGCCAGCAGCTTAGGGCAGGGGGTGAGAAGCACTGAAGCTTTCTTT.

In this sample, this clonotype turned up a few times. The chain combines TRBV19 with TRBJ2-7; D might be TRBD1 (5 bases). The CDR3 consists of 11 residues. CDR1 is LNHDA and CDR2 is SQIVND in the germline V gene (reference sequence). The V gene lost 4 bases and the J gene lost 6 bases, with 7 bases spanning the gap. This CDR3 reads CASSTGREQYF. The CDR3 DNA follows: TGTGCCAGTAGTACAGGGCGCGAGCAGTACTTC.

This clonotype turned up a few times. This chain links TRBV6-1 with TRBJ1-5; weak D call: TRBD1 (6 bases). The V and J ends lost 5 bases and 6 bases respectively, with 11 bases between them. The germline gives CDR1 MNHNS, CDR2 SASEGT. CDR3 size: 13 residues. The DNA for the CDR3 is TGTGCCAGCAGTCCCAGCAGGGGTCAGCCCCAGCATTTT. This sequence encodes CASSPSRGQPQHF.

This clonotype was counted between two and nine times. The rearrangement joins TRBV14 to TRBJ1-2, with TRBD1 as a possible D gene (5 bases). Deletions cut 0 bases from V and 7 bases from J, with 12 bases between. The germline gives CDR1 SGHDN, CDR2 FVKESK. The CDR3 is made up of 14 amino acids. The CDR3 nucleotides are TGTGCCAGCAGCCAAGAGCCGACAGCCGGTGGCTACACCTTC. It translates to CASSQEPTAGGYTF.

The CDR3 nucleotides read TGCAGTGGTAGTACAGGGTGGGATTCACCCCTCCACTTT. Protein product: CSGSTGWDSPLHF. The chain employs TRBV20-1 and TRBJ1-6, with D maybe TRBD1 (6 bases). There are 13 residues in the CDR3. V shed 7 bases and J shed 8 bases, with 15 bases lying between them. The germline V gene encodes CDR1 DFQATT and CDR2 SNEGSKA (reference sequence).

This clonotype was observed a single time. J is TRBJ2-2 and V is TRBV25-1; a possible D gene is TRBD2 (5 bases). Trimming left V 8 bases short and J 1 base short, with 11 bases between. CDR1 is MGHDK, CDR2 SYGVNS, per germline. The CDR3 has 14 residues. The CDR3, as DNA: TGTGCCAGCGCGACTATCCAGAACACCGGGGAGCTGTTTTTT. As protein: CASATIQNTGELFF.

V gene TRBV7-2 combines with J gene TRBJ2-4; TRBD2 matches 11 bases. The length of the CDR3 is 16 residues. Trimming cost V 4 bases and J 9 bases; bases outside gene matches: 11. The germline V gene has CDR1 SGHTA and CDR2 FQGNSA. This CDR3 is CASSSPLAGGPRIQYF. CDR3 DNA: TGTGCCAGCAGCTCCCCCTTAGCGGGAGGGCCGCGCATTCAGTACTTC.

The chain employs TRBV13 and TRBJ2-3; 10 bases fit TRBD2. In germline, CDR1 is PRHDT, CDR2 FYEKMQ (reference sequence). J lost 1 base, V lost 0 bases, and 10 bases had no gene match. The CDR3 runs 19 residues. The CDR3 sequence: CASSLGSWLAGEGTDTQYF. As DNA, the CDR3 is TGTGCCAGCAGCTTAGGGAGCTGGCTAGCGGGAGAAGGCACAGATACGCAGTATTTT.